A selection of T cell receptor beta chains follows, all from one sample in a study of OX40 agonist ivuxolimab in advanced cancers. The assay was immunoSEQ multiplex PCR, and TCRdb's table has in-frame clones only and misses some. The table includes about 91,000 clones, around 85% detected once. Sequenced material: CD4+ or CD8+ T cells sorted from blood, taken in a trial of the OX40 agonist ivuxolimab. Source of these receptors: an adult with an advanced solid tumor such as melanoma, head and neck, liver or kidney cancer. The CDR3 runs from the conserved cysteine through the conserved F or W. D genes are given only for firm matches. For some rows the clone size is stated as once, few or many, or as a class when expanded; others skip it.

D gene: -
clone size: once
J gene: TRBJ1-3
V gene: TRBV7-2
CDR3 protein: CASSLMGGNTIYF
CDR3 DNA: TGTGCCAGCAGCCTTATGGGGGGAAACACCATATATTTT

D gene: -
clone size: -
J gene: TRBJ2-3
V gene: TRBV27
CDR3 protein: CASQKSGSDTQYF
CDR3 DNA: TGTGCCAGCCAAAAGAGCGGGTCAGATACGCAGTATTTT

D gene: TRBD2
clone size: -
J gene: TRBJ2-3
V gene: TRBV23-1
CDR3 protein: CASSHHSGGAGRTDAQYF
CDR3 DNA: TGCGCCAGCAGTCATCATAGCGGGGGGGCGGGGCGCACAGATGCGCAGTATTTT

D gene: -
clone size: -
J gene: TRBJ2-7
V gene: TRBV29-1
CDR3 protein: CSVEIGGWQYF
CDR3 DNA: TGCAGCGTTGAAATAGGCGGCTGGCAGTACTTC

D gene: -
clone size: -
J gene: TRBJ2-7
V gene: TRBV28
CDR3 protein: CASRPRRDGAYEQYF
CDR3 DNA: TGTGCCAGCAGACCAAGGAGGGACGGAGCCTACGAGCAGTACTTC

D gene: -
clone size: -
J gene: TRBJ2-1
V gene: TRBV19
CDR3 protein: CASSINYEQSRGQFF
CDR3 DNA: TGTGCCAGTAGTATAAATTACGAACAGTCAAGGGGGCAGTTCTTC

D gene: TRBD1
clone size: -
J gene: TRBJ1-2
V gene: TRBV9
CDR3 protein: CASSNRGDYGYTF
CDR3 DNA: TGTGCCAGCAGCAACAGGGGTGACTATGGCTACACCTTC

D gene: -
clone size: -
J gene: TRBJ1-1
V gene: TRBV7-8
CDR3 protein: CASSPRQASGTEAFF
CDR3 DNA: TGTGCCAGCAGCCCCCGACAGGCCTCAGGCACTGAAGCTTTCTTT

D gene: -
clone size: -
J gene: TRBJ1-1
V gene: TRBV28
CDR3 protein: CASQRPSANTEAFF
CDR3 DNA: TGTGCCAGCCAAAGGCCGTCGGCGAACACTGAAGCTTTCTTT

D gene: TRBD1
clone size: -
J gene: TRBJ1-4
V gene: TRBV18
CDR3 protein: CASSRDRNLATNEKLFF
CDR3 DNA: TGTGCCAGCTCACGGGACAGAAACCTTGCAACTAATGAAAAACTGTTTTTT

D gene: -
clone size: -
J gene: TRBJ2-5
V gene: TRBV7-7
CDR3 protein: CASSLEGHSETQYF
CDR3 DNA: TGTGCTAGCAGCTTAGAGGGACATAGCGAGACCCAGTACTTC

D gene: TRBD1
clone size: -
J gene: TRBJ2-5
V gene: TRBV19
CDR3 protein: CASSGYRGQLHKEGETQYF
CDR3 DNA: TGTGCCAGTAGTGGTTACAGGGGGCAACTTCACAAGGAGGGTGAGACCCAGTACTTC

D gene: -
clone size: once
J gene: TRBJ2-2
V gene: TRBV4-2
CDR3 protein: CASSPTRSGFGELFF
CDR3 DNA: TGTGCCAGCAGCCCAACTAGGTCGGGGTTTGGGGAGCTGTTTTTT

D gene: -
clone size: -
J gene: TRBJ2-2
V gene: TRBV28
CDR3 protein: CASSLPQTGELFF
CDR3 DNA: TGTGCCAGCAGTTTACCGCAGACCGGGGAGCTGTTTTTT

D gene: -
clone size: -
J gene: TRBJ2-3
V gene: TRBV5-6
CDR3 protein: CASSHNRVRADTQYF
CDR3 DNA: TGTGCCAGCAGCCACAACAGGGTGAGGGCAGATACGCAGTATTTT

D gene: -
clone size: few
J gene: TRBJ1-3
V gene: TRBV9
CDR3 protein: CASSVAGSGNTIYF
CDR3 DNA: TGTGCCAGCAGCGTAGCGGGCTCTGGAAACACCATATATTTT

D gene: TRBD2
clone size: -
J gene: TRBJ2-3
V gene: TRBV5-1
CDR3 protein: CASRAGTSGTGRTDTQYF
CDR3 DNA: TGCGCCAGCAGGGCCGGGACTAGCGGGACGGGTCGCACAGATACGCAGTATTTT

D gene: TRBD1
clone size: -
J gene: TRBJ1-4
V gene: TRBV11-3
CDR3 protein: CASSRTGATNEKLFF
CDR3 DNA: TGTGCCAGCAGCCGGACAGGCGCAACTAATGAAAAACTGTTTTTT

D gene: TRBD1
clone size: -
J gene: TRBJ2-4
V gene: TRBV7-8
CDR3 protein: CASSLTGTKNIQYF
CDR3 DNA: TGTGCCAGCAGTTTGACAGGGACCAAAAACATTCAGTACTTC

D gene: -
clone size: -
J gene: TRBJ2-2
V gene: TRBV7-3
CDR3 protein: CASSSGLNTGELFF
CDR3 DNA: TGTGCCAGCAGCTCAGGGCTGAACACCGGGGAGCTGTTTTTT

D gene: -
clone size: -
J gene: TRBJ1-1
V gene: TRBV7-3
CDR3 protein: CASSKDRNTEAFF
CDR3 DNA: TGTGCCAGCAGCAAGGACAGGAACACTGAAGCTTTCTTT

D gene: TRBD2
clone size: -
J gene: TRBJ2-1
V gene: TRBV9
CDR3 protein: CASSVDGTSGIGGEQFF
CDR3 DNA: TGTGCCAGCAGCGTAGACGGAACTAGCGGGATTGGGGGTGAGCAGTTCTTC

D gene: -
clone size: -
J gene: TRBJ2-7
V gene: TRBV4-1
CDR3 protein: CASSQEGRRQYF
CDR3 DNA: TGCGCCAGCAGCCAAGAGGGACGACGGCAGTACTTC

D gene: TRBD1
clone size: -
J gene: TRBJ2-1
V gene: TRBV7-2
CDR3 protein: CASSPDRGSYNEQFF
CDR3 DNA: TGTGCCAGCAGCCCGGACAGGGGCTCCTACAATGAGCAGTTCTTC

D gene: -
clone size: -
J gene: TRBJ1-1
V gene: TRBV5-1
CDR3 protein: CASSYGGPNTEAFF
CDR3 DNA: TGCGCCAGCAGCTATGGGGGACCAAACACTGAAGCTTTCTTT

D gene: TRBD2
clone size: -
J gene: TRBJ2-1
V gene: TRBV19
CDR3 protein: CASIASGTYNEQFF
CDR3 DNA: TGTGCCAGTATTGCTAGCGGAACCTACAATGAGCAGTTCTTC

D gene: -
clone size: -
J gene: TRBJ1-6
V gene: TRBV5-1
CDR3 protein: CASSFDTSYNSPLHF
CDR3 DNA: TGCGCCAGCAGCTTCGACACATCCTATAATTCACCCCTCCACTTT

D gene: TRBD2
clone size: once
J gene: TRBJ2-7
V gene: TRBV19
CDR3 protein: CASGSGRYDEQYF
CDR3 DNA: TGTGCCAGTGGAAGCGGGAGGTACGACGAGCAGTACTTC

D gene: TRBD1
clone size: -
J gene: TRBJ1-1
V gene: TRBV19
CDR3 protein: CASSPGTENTEAFF
CDR3 DNA: TGTGCCAGTAGTCCAGGGACAGAGAACACTGAAGCTTTCTTT

D gene: -
clone size: -
J gene: TRBJ1-4
V gene: TRBV5-1
CDR3 protein: CASSFAGQAEKLFF
CDR3 DNA: TGCGCCAGCAGCTTTGCAGGGCAGGCTGAAAAACTGTTTTTT

D gene: -
clone size: -
J gene: TRBJ1-2
V gene: TRBV2
CDR3 protein: CASSEAGGTWQGYTF
CDR3 DNA: TGTGCCAGCAGTGAAGCAGGCGGGACATGGCAAGGCTACACCTTC

D gene: -
clone size: -
J gene: TRBJ1-5
V gene: TRBV5-8
CDR3 protein: CASSPANRQPQHF
CDR3 DNA: TGTGCCAGCAGTCCCGCAAATAGACAGCCCCAGCATTTT

D gene: -
clone size: -
J gene: TRBJ2-3
V gene: TRBV4-1
CDR3 protein: CAKLGEGDTQYF
CDR3 DNA: TGCGCCAAGTTGGGGGAAGGAGATACGCAGTATTTT

D gene: TRBD2
clone size: once
J gene: TRBJ2-3
V gene: TRBV28
CDR3 protein: CASSPPPLAAGVRYTQYF
CDR3 DNA: TGTGCCAGCAGTCCGCCACCCCTTGCTGCGGGAGTCAGATATACGCAGTATTTT

D gene: -
clone size: few
J gene: TRBJ2-5
V gene: TRBV7-6
CDR3 protein: CASSSRRSLEKTQYF
CDR3 DNA: TGTGCCAGCAGCTCAAGAAGGTCACTAGAGAAGACCCAGTACTTC

D gene: -
clone size: -
J gene: TRBJ1-6
V gene: TRBV2
CDR3 protein: CASSQGRPDAPLHF
CDR3 DNA: TGTGCCAGCAGTCAGGGCAGGCCGGACGCACCCCTCCACTTT

D gene: TRBD2
clone size: -
J gene: TRBJ2-5
V gene: TRBV19
CDR3 protein: CASSIKIPGTSGKETQYF
CDR3 DNA: TGTGCCAGTAGTATAAAAATCCCGGGGACTAGCGGTAAAGAGACCCAGTACTTC

D gene: TRBD2
clone size: -
J gene: TRBJ2-3
V gene: TRBV5-5
CDR3 protein: CASSPGLAGVDTQYF
CDR3 DNA: TGTGCCAGCAGCCCGGGACTAGCGGGAGTCGATACGCAGTATTTT

D gene: TRBD2
clone size: -
J gene: TRBJ2-4
V gene: TRBV5-4
CDR3 protein: CASSIPGGTPPAKNIQYF
CDR3 DNA: TGTGCCAGCAGTATTCCGGGAGGCACCCCGCCGGCCAAAAACATTCAGTACTTC

D gene: -
clone size: -
J gene: TRBJ2-7
V gene: TRBV4-2
CDR3 protein: CASSQDSRTYEQYF
CDR3 DNA: TGTGCCAGCAGCCAAGATTCCAGAACCTACGAGCAGTACTTC